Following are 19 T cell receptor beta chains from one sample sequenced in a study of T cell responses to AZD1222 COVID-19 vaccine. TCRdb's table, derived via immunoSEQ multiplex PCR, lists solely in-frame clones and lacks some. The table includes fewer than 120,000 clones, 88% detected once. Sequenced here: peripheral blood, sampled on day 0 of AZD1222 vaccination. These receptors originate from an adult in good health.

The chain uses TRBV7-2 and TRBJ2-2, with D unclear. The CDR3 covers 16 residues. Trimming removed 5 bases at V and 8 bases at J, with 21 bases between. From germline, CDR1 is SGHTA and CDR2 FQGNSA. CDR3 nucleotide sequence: TGTGCCAGCAGCCCCACCCCTTTACCGGGCGGTGGGGAGCTGTTTTTT. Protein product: CASSPTPLPGGGELFF.

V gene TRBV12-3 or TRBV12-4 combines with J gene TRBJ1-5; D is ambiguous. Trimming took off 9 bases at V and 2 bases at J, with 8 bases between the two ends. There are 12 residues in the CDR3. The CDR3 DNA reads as TGTGCCAGTTCTAGGGGCAATCAGCCCCAGCATTTT. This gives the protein CASSRGNQPQHF.

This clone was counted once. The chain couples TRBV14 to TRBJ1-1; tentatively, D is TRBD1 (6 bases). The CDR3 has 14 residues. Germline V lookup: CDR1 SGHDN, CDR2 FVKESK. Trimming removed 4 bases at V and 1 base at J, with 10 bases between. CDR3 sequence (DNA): TGTGCCAGCAGCCCTTGGACAGCGAACACTGAAGCTTTCTTT. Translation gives CASSPWTANTEAFF.

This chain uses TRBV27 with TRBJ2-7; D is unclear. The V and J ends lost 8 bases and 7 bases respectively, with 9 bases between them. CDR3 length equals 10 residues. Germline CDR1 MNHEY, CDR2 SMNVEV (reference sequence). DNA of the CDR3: TGTGCCAGCGGCGCGACGGAGCAGTACTTC. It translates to CASGATEQYF.

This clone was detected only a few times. CDR3 in amino acids: CASSDDRGSGYTF. The CDR3 DNA sequence: TGTGCCAGCAGTGACGACAGGGGTAGTGGCTACACCTTC. The chain links TRBV2 to TRBJ1-2; 8 bases line up with TRBD1. Losses at the gene ends were 3 bases for V and 7 bases for J; bases not matched to a gene: 4. Germline values: CDR1 SNHLY, CDR2 FYNNEI. The CDR3 length is 13 residues.

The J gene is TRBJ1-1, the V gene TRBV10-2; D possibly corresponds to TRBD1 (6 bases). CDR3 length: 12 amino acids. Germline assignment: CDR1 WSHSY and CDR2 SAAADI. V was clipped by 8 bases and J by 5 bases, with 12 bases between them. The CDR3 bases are TGCGCCAGCTTCGGGGGCGGGACTGAAGCTTTCTTT. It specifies CASFGGGTEAFF.

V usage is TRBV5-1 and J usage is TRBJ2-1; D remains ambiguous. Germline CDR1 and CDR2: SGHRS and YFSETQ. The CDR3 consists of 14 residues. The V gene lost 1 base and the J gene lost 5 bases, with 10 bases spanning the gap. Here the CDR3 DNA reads TGCGCCAGCAGCTTGTCTGACAATCACAATGAGCAGTTCTTC. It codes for CASSLSDNHNEQFF.

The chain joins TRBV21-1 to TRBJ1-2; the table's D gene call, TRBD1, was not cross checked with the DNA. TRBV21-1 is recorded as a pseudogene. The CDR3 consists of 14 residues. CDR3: CASSKRDREYGYTF. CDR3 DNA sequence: TGTGCCAGCAGCAAAAGGGACAGGGAATATGGCTACACCTTC.

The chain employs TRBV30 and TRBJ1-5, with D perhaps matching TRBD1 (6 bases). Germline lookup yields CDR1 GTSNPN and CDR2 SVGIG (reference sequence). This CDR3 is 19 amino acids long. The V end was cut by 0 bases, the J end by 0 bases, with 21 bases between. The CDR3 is CAWSVWAGDSSYSNQPQHF. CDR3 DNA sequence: TGTGCCTGGAGTGTTTGGGCAGGGGACTCAAGCTATAGCAATCAGCCCCAGCATTTT.

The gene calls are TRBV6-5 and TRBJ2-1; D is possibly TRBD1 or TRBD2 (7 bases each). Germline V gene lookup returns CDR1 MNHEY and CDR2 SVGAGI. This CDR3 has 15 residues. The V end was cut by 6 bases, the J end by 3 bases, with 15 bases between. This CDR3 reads CASRTGSGGYNEQFF. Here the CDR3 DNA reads TGTGCCAGCAGGACAGGGTCGGGAGGCTACAATGAGCAGTTCTTC.

The CDR3 protein is CASSLNWGQVNEKLFF. CDR3 DNA sequence: TGCGCCAGCAGCTTGAATTGGGGACAGGTGAATGAAAAACTGTTTTTT. The chain links TRBV5-1 to TRBJ1-4; 8 nucleotides line up with TRBD1. The germline V gene encodes CDR1 SGHRS and CDR2 YFSETQ. V dropped 1 base and J dropped 5; count of bases not matched to a gene: 7. The CDR3 totals 16 residues.

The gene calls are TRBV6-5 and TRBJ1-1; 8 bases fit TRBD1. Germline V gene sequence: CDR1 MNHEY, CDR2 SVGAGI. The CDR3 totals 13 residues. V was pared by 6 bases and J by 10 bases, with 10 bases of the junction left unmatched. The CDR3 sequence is CASRMDRAALAFF. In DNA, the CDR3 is TGTGCCAGCAGGATGGACAGGGCGGCTTTAGCTTTCTTT.

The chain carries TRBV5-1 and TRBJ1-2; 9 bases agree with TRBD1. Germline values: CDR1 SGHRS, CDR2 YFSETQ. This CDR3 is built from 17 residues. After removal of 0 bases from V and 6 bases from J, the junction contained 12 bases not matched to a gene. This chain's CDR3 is CASSLDGRGQGVDGYTF. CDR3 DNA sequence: TGCGCCAGCAGCTTGGATGGTAGGGGACAGGGAGTTGATGGCTACACCTTC.

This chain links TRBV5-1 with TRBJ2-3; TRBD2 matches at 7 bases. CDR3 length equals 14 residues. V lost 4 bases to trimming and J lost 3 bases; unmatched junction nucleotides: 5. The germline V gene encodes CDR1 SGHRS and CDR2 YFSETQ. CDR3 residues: CASSRWTRTDTQYF. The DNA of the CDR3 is TGCGCCAGCAGCAGATGGACTAGGACAGATACGCAGTATTTT. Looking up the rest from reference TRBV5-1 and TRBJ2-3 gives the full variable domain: KAGVTQTPRYLIKTRGQQVTLSCSPISGHRSVSWYQQTPGQGLQFLFEYFSETQRNKGNFPGRFSGRQFSNSRSEMNVSTLELGDSALYLCASSRWTRTDTQYFGPGTRLTVL.

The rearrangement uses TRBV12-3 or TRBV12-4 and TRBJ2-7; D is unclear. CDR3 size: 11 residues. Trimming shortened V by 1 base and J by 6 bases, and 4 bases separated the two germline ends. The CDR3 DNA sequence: TGTGCCAGCAGTTTAGGGGCCGAGCAGTACTTC. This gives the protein CASSLGAEQYF.

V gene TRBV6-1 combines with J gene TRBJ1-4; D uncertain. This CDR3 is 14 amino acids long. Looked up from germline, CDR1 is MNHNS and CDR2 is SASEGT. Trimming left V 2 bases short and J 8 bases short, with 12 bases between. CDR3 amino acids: CASSEPGSSEKLFF. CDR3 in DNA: TGTGCCAGCAGTGAACCGGGGAGTTCGGAAAAACTGTTTTTT.

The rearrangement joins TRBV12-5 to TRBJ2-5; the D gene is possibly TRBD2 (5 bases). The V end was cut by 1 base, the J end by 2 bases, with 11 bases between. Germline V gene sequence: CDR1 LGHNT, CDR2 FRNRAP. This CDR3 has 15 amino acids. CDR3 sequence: CASGLALSDQETQYF. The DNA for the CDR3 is TGTGCTAGTGGTTTGGCCCTTAGCGATCAAGAGACCCAGTACTTC.

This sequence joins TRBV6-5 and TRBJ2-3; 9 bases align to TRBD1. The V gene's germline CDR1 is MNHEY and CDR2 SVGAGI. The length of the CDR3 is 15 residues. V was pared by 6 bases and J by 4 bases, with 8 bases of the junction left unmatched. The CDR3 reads CASSSTGGKADTQYF. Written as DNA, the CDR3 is TGTGCCAGCAGCTCAACAGGGGGCAAGGCAGATACGCAGTATTTT.

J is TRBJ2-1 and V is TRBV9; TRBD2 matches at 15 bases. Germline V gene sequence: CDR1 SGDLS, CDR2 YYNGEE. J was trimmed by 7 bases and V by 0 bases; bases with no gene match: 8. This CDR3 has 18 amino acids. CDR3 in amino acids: CASSVALGLAGGFNEQFF. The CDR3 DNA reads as TGTGCCAGCAGCGTAGCTTTAGGACTAGCGGGAGGGTTTAATGAGCAGTTCTTC.